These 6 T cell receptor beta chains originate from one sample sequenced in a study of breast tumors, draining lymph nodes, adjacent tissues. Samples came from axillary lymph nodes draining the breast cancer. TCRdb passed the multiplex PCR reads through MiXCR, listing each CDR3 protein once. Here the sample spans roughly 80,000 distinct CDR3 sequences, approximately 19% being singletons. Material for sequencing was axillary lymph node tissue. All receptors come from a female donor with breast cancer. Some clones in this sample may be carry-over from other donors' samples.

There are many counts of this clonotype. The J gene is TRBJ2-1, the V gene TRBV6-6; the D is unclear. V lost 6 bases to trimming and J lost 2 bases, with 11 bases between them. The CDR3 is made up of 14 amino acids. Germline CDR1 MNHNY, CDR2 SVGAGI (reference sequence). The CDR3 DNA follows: TGTGCCAGCAGAGAGGAGACCGCCTACAATGAGCAGTTCTTC. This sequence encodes CASREETAYNEQFF.

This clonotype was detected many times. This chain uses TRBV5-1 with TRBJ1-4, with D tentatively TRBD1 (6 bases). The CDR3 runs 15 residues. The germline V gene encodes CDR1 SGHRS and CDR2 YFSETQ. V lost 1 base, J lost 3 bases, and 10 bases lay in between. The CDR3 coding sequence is TGCGCCAGCAGCTTGAATAACAGGGCTAATGAAAAACTGTTTTTT. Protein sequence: CASSLNNRANEKLFF.

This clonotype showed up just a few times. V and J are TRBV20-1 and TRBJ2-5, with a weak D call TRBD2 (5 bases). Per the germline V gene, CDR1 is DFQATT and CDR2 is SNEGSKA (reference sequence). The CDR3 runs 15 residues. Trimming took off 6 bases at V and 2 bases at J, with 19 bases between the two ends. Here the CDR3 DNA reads TGCAGTGCCAACGGATATAGCGTTTCACAAGAGACCCAGTACTTC. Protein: CSANGYSVSQETQYF.

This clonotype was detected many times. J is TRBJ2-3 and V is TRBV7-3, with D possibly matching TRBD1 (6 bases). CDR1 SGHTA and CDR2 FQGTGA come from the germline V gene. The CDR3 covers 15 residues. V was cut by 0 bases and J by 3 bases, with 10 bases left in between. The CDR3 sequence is CASSLTAGETDTQYF. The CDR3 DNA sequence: TGTGCCAGCAGCTTAACGGCAGGGGAGACAGATACGCAGTATTTT.

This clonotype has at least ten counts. The CDR3: CASSERKGTGNTIYF. DNA of the CDR3: TGTGCCAGCAGTGAAAGGAAGGGGACGGGAAACACCATATATTTT. V gene TRBV2 combines with J gene TRBJ1-3, with D tentatively TRBD1 (5 bases). V shed 2 bases and J shed 4 bases, with 12 bases lying between them. Per germline, CDR1 SNHLY and CDR2 FYNNEI. The CDR3 contains 15 residues. The whole variable domain, filled in from reference TRBV2 and TRBJ1-3, reads EPEVTQTPSHQVTQMGQEVILRCVPISNHLYFYWYRQILGQKVEFLVSFYNNEISEKSEIFDDQFSVERPDGSNFTLKIRSTKLEDSAMYFCASSERKGTGNTIYFGEGSWLTVV.

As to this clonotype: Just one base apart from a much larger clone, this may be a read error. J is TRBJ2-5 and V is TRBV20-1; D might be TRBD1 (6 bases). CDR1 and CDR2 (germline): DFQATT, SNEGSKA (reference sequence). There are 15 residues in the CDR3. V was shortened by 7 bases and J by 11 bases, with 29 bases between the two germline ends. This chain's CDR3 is CSVNRVRELGAPQYF. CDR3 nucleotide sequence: TGCAGTGTTAACCGGGTCCGGGAATTGGGGGCCCCACAGTACTTC.